The rows below give T cell receptor beta chains drawn from one sample of a study of STAT5B mutations in CD4+ large granular lymphocyte leukemia. TCRdb's table, derived via immunoSEQ multiplex PCR, lists solely in-frame clones and lacks some. In the table there are roughly 38,000 clones, around 75% of which are singletons. The sequenced sample consisted of CD4+ T cells from blood buffy coats. Source of these receptors: a human donor in good health. Each CDR3 is given with its conserved first and last residue. A D gene is named only where the DNA matches it firmly. Size is stated for part of the rows, as once, few or many counts, or as a class when the clone is expanded.

V	D	size	J	CDR3	DNA
TRBV7-2	TRBD1	NA	TRBJ1-2	CASSLGTGVRGGYTF	TGTGCCAGCAGCTTAGGGACAGGGGTCCGGGGCGGCTACACCTTC
TRBV18	TRBD1	NA	TRBJ1-6	CASHLGTEFSPLHF	TGTGCCAGCCACCTGGGGACAGAGTTTTCACCCCTCCACTTT
TRBV4-3	TRBD1	once	TRBJ1-5	CASSQVFIMGQESHQPQHF	TGCGCCAGCAGCCAAGTCTTTATAATGGGACAGGAGTCCCATCAGCCCCAGCATTTT
TRBV12-5	NA	NA	TRBJ2-1	CASGLHPLPYNEQFF	TGTGCTAGTGGTCTTCACCCCCTACCGTACAATGAGCAGTTCTTC
TRBV10-3	TRBD2	NA	TRBJ2-7	CAIRGLAGGRSSYEQYF	TGTGCCATCAGGGGACTAGCGGGGGGCCGGAGCTCCTACGAGCAGTACTTC
TRBV18	NA	NA	TRBJ2-6	CASSPQEFSGANVLTF	TGTGCCAGCTCACCTCAGGAGTTCTCTGGGGCCAACGTCCTGACTTTC
TRBV27	NA	NA	TRBJ1-2	CASSLFSGANYGYTF	TGTGCCAGCAGTTTATTTTCAGGAGCTAACTATGGCTACACCTTC
TRBV19	NA	NA	TRBJ2-7	CASSIWTGYEQYF	TGTGCCAGTAGTATATGGACGGGATACGAGCAGTACTTC
TRBV6-1	NA	NA	TRBJ2-7	CASRVERDSYEQYF	TGTGCCAGCAGGGTTGAACGGGATTCCTACGAGCAGTACTTC
TRBV27	NA	NA	TRBJ2-7	CASCGSGRGEQYF	TGTGCCAGCTGTGGGTCGGGCAGGGGCGAGCAGTACTTC
TRBV18	TRBD2	NA	TRBJ2-5	CASSPRTSGGETQYF	TGTGCCAGCTCACCGAGGACTAGCGGGGGAGAGACCCAGTACTTC
TRBV2	NA	NA	TRBJ2-7	CASRLQGLIGYEQYF	TGTGCCAGCAGGCTCCAGGGGCTCATAGGGTACGAGCAGTACTTC
TRBV18	NA	once	TRBJ1-1	CASSAGDTEAFF	TGTGCCAGCTCAGCAGGGGACACTGAAGCTTTCTTT
TRBV30	TRBD2	NA	TRBJ2-3	CAWSVVAGVTDTQYF	TGTGCCTGGAGTGTGGTAGCGGGAGTCACAGATACGCAGTATTTT
TRBV18	TRBD2	NA	TRBJ2-5	CASSPGSGRGETQYF	TGTGCCAGCTCCCCGGGTAGCGGGAGAGGAGAGACCCAGTACTTC
TRBV6-5	TRBD1	NA	TRBJ1-6	CASSRQGVTLHF	TGTGCCAGCAGTCGACAGGGGGTAACACTCCACTTT
TRBV7-9	TRBD1	NA	TRBJ1-5	CASSAQQGGQPQHF	TGTGCCAGCAGCGCCCAACAGGGGGGTCAGCCCCAGCATTTT
TRBV18	TRBD2	NA	TRBJ2-1	CASSPPGLAANEQFF	TGTGCCAGCTCACCACCGGGACTAGCTGCCAATGAGCAGTTCTTC
TRBV19	TRBD1	NA	TRBJ1-1	CASSIPGQGQKDTEAFF	TGTGCCAGTAGTATCCCGGGACAGGGCCAGAAGGACACTGAAGCTTTCTTT
TRBV19	TRBD1	NA	TRBJ1-5	CASSPGGSQPQHF	TGTGCCAGTAGTCCAGGGGGGAGTCAGCCCCAGCATTTT
TRBV14	NA	few	TRBJ2-5	CASSQQETQYF	TGTGCCAGCAGCCAACAAGAGACCCAGTACTTC
TRBV25-1	NA	NA	TRBJ1-6	CASSEGGDIGSPLHF	TGTGCCAGCAGTGAGGGGGGGGATATTGGTTCACCCCTCCACTTT
TRBV4-1	NA	NA	TRBJ2-2	CASSPRLLGVNTGELFF	TGCGCCAGCAGCCCGAGATTGTTGGGGGTGAACACCGGGGAGCTGTTTTTT
TRBV5-4	TRBD1	once	TRBJ1-1	CASSLAGPGGEAFF	TGTGCCAGCAGCTTGGCAGGGCCAGGGGGTGAAGCTTTCTTT
TRBV7-9	NA	NA	TRBJ1-1	CASRPPRFGKRNTEAFF	TGTGCCAGCAGGCCCCCGCGTTTCGGAAAAAGGAACACTGAAGCTTTCTTT
TRBV28	NA	NA	TRBJ1-2	CASSFGVYGYTF	TGTGCCAGCAGTTTCGGGGTATACGGCTACACCTTC
TRBV30	TRBD1	NA	TRBJ2-7	CAWSPREGQGSYEQYF	TGTGCCTGGAGCCCGCGAGAGGGACAGGGGTCTTACGAGCAGTACTTC
TRBV21-1	NA	NA	TRBJ1-2	CASSSIPRGDRGYYGYTF	TGTGCCAGCAGCTCTATTCCGAGGGGAGACAGGGGCTACTATGGCTACACCTTC